Reported below is one T cell receptor (beta chain). The antigen remains unidentified. Germline V gene sequence: CDR1 SGHTA, CDR2 FQGTGA. Trimming at V came to 6 bases and at J to 4 bases, leaving 8 bases not matched to a gene. The length of the CDR3 is 15 residues. The sample belongs to a study of blood T cells in healthy people across ages. On the study more broadly: In model experiments, template switching was able to capture about one barcoded beta molecule for every two T cells that were present.

Through a sample-barcoded 5' primer and a J-beta primer mix, a second PCR was run for 7 to 11 cycles. In TCRdb, the 5' RACE reads were re-called with MiXCR into one record per CDR3 protein. The sample holds over 600,000 distinct CDR3 sequences, around 50% seen once. Notes on the study in general: Older individuals had lower TCR beta diversity per million T cells (the decline was roughly linear).

V is TRBV7-3 and J is TRBJ2-2; 7 nucleotides agree with TRBD2. The specimen sequenced was blood. This TCR came from a man at least 80 years old in good health. CDR3: CASSYSSGGTGELFF. In DNA, the CDR3 is TGTGCCAGCAGTTATTCTAGCGGTGGCACCGGGGAGCTGTTTTTT.